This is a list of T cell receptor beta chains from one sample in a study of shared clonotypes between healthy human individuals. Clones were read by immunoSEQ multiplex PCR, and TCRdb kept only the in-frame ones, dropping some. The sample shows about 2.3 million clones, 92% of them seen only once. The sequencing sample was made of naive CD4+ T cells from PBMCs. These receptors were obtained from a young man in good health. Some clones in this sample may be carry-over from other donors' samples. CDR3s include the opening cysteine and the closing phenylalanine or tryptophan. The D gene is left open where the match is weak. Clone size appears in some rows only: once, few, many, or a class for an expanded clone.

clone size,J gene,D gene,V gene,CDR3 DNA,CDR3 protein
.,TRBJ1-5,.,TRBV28,TGTGCCAGCAGGGGGGGGACCCAGGGGAAGCCCCAGCATTTT,CASRGGTQGKPQHF
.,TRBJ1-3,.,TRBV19,TGTGCCAGTAGTATTTTTGGGGGCAGGACTTCTGGAAACACCATATATTTT,CASSIFGGRTSGNTIYF
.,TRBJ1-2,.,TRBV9,TGTGCCAGCAGCGGCCAACACCGCCAATATGGCTACACCTTC,CASSGQHRQYGYTF
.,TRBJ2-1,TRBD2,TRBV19,TGTGCCAGTAGTATGTTCCGCGGGAGAGGGTACAATGAGCAGTTCTTC,CASSMFRGRGYNEQFF
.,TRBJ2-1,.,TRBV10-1,TGCGCCAGGGGGGATGAGCAGTTCTTC,CARGDEQFF
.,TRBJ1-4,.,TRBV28,TGTGCCAGCAGTTTTAGGAGGATTAATGAAAAACTGTTTTTT,CASSFRRINEKLFF
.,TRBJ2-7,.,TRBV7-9,TGTGCCAGCAGCTTAGCGGGACCCTTCTACGAGCAGTACTTC,CASSLAGPFYEQYF
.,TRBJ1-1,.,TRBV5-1,TGCGCCAGCAGCTGGGGGATACCGAACACTGAAGCTTTCTTT,CASSWGIPNTEAFF
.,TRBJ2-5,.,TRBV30,TGTGCCTGGAGTGCCTGGAGTGGGACCCAGTACTTC,CAWSAWSGTQYF
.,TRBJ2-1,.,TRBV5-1,TGCGCCAGCAGCTTGGCCGAGGGGGGTGAGCAGTTCTTC,CASSLAEGGEQFF
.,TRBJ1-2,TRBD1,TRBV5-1,TGCGCCAGCAGCTTGGTAGCAGGGGGTGAAGGCTACACCTTC,CASSLVAGGEGYTF
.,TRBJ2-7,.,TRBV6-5,TGTGCCAGCAGAACGAGCGACTACTACGAGCAGTACTTC,CASRTSDYYEQYF
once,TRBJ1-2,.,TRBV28,TGTGCCAGCAGTTTTCTCGGGGAAGACTATGGCTACACCTTC,CASSFLGEDYGYTF
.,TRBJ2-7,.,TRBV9,TGTGCCAGCAGCGTAGCCCCGGCAGGGGCCTCCTACGAGCAGTGCTTC,CASSVAPAGASYEQCF
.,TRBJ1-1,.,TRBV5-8,TGTGCCACCTCCACGGGACAATCTGGGAACACTGAAGCTTTCTTT,CATSTGQSGNTEAFF
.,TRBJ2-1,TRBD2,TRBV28,TGTGCCAGCAGCCCCGAGGCACTAGCGGTCTACAATGAGCAGTTCTTC,CASSPEALAVYNEQFF
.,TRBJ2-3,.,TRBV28,TGTGCCAGCAGTTTACAGCCAGATACGCAGTATTTT,CASSLQPDTQYF
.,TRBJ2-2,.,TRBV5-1,TGCGCCAGCAGCTTGGTACATTGGGGGGACCCCACCGGGGAGCTGTTTTTT,CASSLVHWGDPTGELFF
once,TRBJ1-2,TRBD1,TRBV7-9,TGTGCCAGCAGCTCAGGGGACAGCTGGGGCTACACCTTC,CASSSGDSWGYTF
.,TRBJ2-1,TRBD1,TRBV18,TGTGCCAGCTCACAAGACGGGACAGGGCCCCTCCTGGGGCAGTTCTTC,CASSQDGTGPLLGQFF
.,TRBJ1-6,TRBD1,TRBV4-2,TGTGCCAGCAGCCAAGAAAGGGGGCTTAATTCACCCCTCCACTTT,CASSQERGLNSPLHF
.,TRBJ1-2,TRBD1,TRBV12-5,TGTGCTAGTTCCTACGGGACAGGGGCCAACTATGGCTACACCTTC,CASSYGTGANYGYTF
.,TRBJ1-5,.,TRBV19,TGTGCCAGTAGCACATCCGGGACACTTTTTGGCCAGCCCCAGCATTTT,CASSTSGTLFGQPQHF
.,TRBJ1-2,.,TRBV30,TGTGCCTGGAGTCTAAAAGGGACGGTCGCTAACTATGGCTACACCTTC,CAWSLKGTVANYGYTF
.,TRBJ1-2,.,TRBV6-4,TGTGCCAGCACCCAATCGCCGGGGAGTTTCCCCTATGGCTACACCTTC,CASTQSPGSFPYGYTF
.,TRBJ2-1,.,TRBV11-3,TGTGCCAGCAGCACGAGGAGGTCCAATGAGCAGTTCTTC,CASSTRRSNEQFF
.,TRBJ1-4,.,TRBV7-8,TGTGCCAGCAGCTCCCCAAGGGGGGGAATCGGGGAAAAACTGTTTTTT,CASSSPRGGIGEKLFF
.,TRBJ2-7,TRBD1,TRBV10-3,TGTGCCATCAGCGGGACAGGGGTAGAAGAGCAGTACTTC,CAISGTGVEEQYF
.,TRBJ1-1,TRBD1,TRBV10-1,TGCGCCAGCACCCCCGACAGGGCTGGGACTGAAGCTTTCTTT,CASTPDRAGTEAFF
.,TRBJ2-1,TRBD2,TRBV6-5,TGTGCCAGCAGCATCCTAGCGGGACCCTTCTTTGAGCAGTTCTTC,CASSILAGPFFEQFF
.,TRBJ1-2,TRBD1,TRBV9,TGTGCCAGCAGCCCGGGACAGGGCATCTATGGCTACACCTTC,CASSPGQGIYGYTF
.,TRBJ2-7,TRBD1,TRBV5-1,TGCGCCAGCAGTCGGACAGGGGAGTCCTACGAGCAGTACTTC,CASSRTGESYEQYF